This TCR beta chain is drawn from a study of blood T cell repertoires in COVID-19 (dated by TCRdb to about 2020). With regard to the full study: Samples covering the acute and convalescent phases of COVID-19 were provided by collaborators in the United States, Italy and Spain. The material from the prospective study consisted of cDNA or gDNA derived from T cells, B-cell-depleted T cells, or PBMCs. Deeply sampled blood TCRbeta repertoires from subjects exposed to, actively infected with, or recovered from COVID-19 were included in the dataset. A freely available public database, intended as a resource for researchers studying the immune response to SARS-CoV-2, is where the repertoires were released. The samples were drawn from two sources: the first 160 participants of the ongoing ImmuneRACE study, and 1,000 to 1,500 subjects contributed by 6 global collaborators. The sample metadata nearly always contained a de-identified subject ID, COVID-19 status, age in years and sex. Where available, HLA class I and class II types were taken from metadata supplied by the sample provider and were not determined by assay-based typing. Broad study findings and their caveats: The amount of clinical and demographic metadata varied by source and participant and was provided uncurated.

Remarks on this clone: Its specific antigen is unknown. No per-base quality is available; no much larger clone lies one base away.

The immunoSEQ Assay, a bias-controlled multiplex PCR, was used to amplify TCRbeta CDR3 regions from genomic DNA. Regarding the original processing steps: The number of nucleated cells in each sample was estimated from the amplification of reference gene primers within the assay. To quantify the absolute abundance of each unique TCRbeta CDR3 rearrangement, sequence reads were collapsed and filtered. For each sample, productive Simpson clonality was calculated as the square root of Simpson's diversity index across productive rearrangements. The table comes from immuneACCESS by way of TCRdb, which keeps in-frame sequences with V and J called. Part of the clones is missing from these tables; in studies checked, under half for an unresolved V gene and the rest for unknown reasons. That table supplies the V and J calls and clone size; D and trimming were determined from the DNA. The sample profile shows a few hundred thousand clones; around 84% of them were found once. The ten most abundant clones make up roughly 4% of the sample.

The CDR3 spans 15 residues, from the cysteine through the phenylalanine. Only the CDR3 portion is preserved as DNA: 45 bases, with reading frame beginning at the first base. The germline ends are 13 bases apart after V is trimmed by 0 bases and J by 4 bases. CDR1 and CDR2, per the germline V gene (reference sequence), are SGHKS and YYEKEE. Enrolling through a virtual design, the prospective study's participants ranged in age from roughly 18 to 90 years and lived across 24 United States geographic areas. In the prospective study, participants were assigned to cohorts based on the clinical history participants reported in a screening survey and a study questionnaire. Each participant in the prospective study had whole blood, serum and a nasopharyngeal or oropharyngeal swab collected by mobile phlebotomists. Participants in the prospective study had the option to provide additional blood draws and questionnaires over a roughly two-month period. Before DNA extraction, blood samples from the prospective study were shipped at room temperature or frozen.

The sequence was obtained from a man in his thirties or forties with acute COVID-19. The sample taken for sequencing was PBMCs or T cells enriched from blood (not recorded which). The rearranged segments are TRBV5-5 and TRBJ2-5; TRBD2 could be the D gene, as 5 bases match. The nucleotide sequence reads TGTGCCAGCAGCTTGGAGGGAGTGGGTCGAGAGACCCAGTACTTC. This sequence encodes CASSLEGVGRETQYF.